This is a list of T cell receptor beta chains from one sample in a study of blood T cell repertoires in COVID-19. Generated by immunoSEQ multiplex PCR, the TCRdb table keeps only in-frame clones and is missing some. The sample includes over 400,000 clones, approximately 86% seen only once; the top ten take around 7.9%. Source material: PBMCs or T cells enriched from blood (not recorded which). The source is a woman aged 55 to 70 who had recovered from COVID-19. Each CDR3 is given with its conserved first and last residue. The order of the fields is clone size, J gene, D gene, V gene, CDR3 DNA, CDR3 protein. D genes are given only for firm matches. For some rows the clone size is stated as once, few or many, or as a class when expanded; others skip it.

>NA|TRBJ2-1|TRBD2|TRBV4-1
TGCGCCAGCAGCCAAGTAGCACTAGCGGGGGGGCACGGGGACAATGAGCAGTTCTTC
CASSQVALAGGHGDNEQFF
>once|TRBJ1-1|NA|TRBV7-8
TGTGCCAGCGCTCGGGGTTACACTGAAGCTTTCTTT
CASARGYTEAFF
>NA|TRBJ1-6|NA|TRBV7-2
TGTGCCAGCAGCCCCGCGGGAGGGAGCTCCTATAATTCACCCCTCCACTTT
CASSPAGGSSYNSPLHF
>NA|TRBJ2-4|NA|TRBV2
TGTGCCAGCAGCGGCAATCAGGGGTATGGAAACATTCAGTACTTC
CASSGNQGYGNIQYF
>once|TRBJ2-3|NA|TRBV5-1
TGCGCCAGCAGCTGGACTACAGGCACAGATACGCAGTATTTT
CASSWTTGTDTQYF
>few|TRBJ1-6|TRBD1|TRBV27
TGTGCCAGCAATAGACAGGGGAATAATTCACCCCTCCACTTT
CASNRQGNNSPLHF
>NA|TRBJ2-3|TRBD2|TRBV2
TGTGCCAGCAGAGGTCTCCTAGCGGGGAGCGATACGCAGTATTTT
CASRGLLAGSDTQYF
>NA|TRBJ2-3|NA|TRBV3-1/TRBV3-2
TGTGCCAGCACCCGGACATTGAGCACAGATACGCAGTATTTT
CASTRTLSTDTQYF
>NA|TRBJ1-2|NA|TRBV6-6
TGTGCCAGCAGTTACTCGTTCCGGGAGGGAGGCTACACCTTC
CASSYSFREGGYTF
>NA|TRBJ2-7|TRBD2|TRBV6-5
TGTGCCAGCACAAACGGGGGGAGCTACGAGCAGTACTTC
CASTNGGSYEQYF
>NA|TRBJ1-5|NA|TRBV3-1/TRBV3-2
TGTGCCAGCAGCCAGGGGCCCAATCAGCCCCAGCATTTT
CASSQGPNQPQHF
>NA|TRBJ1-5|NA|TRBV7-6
TGTGCCAGCAGCGACTCGGGGCCCCAGCATTTT
CASSDSGPQHF
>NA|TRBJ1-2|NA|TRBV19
TGTGCCAGTAGTATAGTTCTGACAGTATATGGCTACACCTTC
CASSIVLTVYGYTF
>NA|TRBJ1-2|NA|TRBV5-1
TGCGCCAGCAGCTTGGGTGTCTCGGGGGGCTACACCTTC
CASSLGVSGGYTF
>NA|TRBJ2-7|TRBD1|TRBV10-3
TGTGCCATCAGTGAGTCGAAGGTAACAGGGGCCCCCTACGAGCAGTACTTC
CAISESKVTGAPYEQYF
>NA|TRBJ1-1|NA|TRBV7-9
TGTGCCAGCAGCCGTGACTTAGACCTCATGAACACTGAAGCTTTCTTT
CASSRDLDLMNTEAFF
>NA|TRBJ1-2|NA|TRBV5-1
TGCGCCAGCAGCTTGGGGCCGACGGAGGGCTACACCTTC
CASSLGPTEGYTF
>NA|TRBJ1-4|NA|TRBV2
TGTGCCAGCCATGCAACTAATGAAAAACTGTTTTTT
CASHATNEKLFF
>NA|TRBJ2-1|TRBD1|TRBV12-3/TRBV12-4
TGTGCCAGCAGTTTCAACCGACAGGGTCAGTTCTTC
CASSFNRQGQFF
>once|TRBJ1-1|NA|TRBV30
TGTGCTCGAATGGGGGGGACTGAAGCTTTCTTT
CARMGGTEAFF
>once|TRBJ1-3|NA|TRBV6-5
TGTGCCAGCAGTTACTCCCAGTCCTCTGGAAACACCATATATTTT
CASSYSQSSGNTIYF
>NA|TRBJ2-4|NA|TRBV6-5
TGTGCCAGCAGTTTCACAGGGTCGGGGAACATTCAGTACTTC
CASSFTGSGNIQYF
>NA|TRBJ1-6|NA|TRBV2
TGTGCCAGCAGTGAACGACAGGCCTTTAATAATTCACCCCTCCACTTT
CASSERQAFNNSPLHF
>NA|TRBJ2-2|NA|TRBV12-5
TGTGCTAGTGAGGGACTTTTGAACACCGGGGAGCTGTTTTTT
CASEGLLNTGELFF
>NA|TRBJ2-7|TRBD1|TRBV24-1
TGTGCCACCAGTCGAACCGGGACAGGGGTCGACGAGCAGTACTTC
CATSRTGTGVDEQYF
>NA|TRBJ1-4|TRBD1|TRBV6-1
TGTGCCAGCAGTGGGGGACCGGGACAGGGGAATGAAAAACTGTTTTTT
CASSGGPGQGNEKLFF
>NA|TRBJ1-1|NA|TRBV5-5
TGTGCCAGCAGCACCGCGGCCAGCACTGGTGTACTGAGGGCGAACACTGAAGCTTTCTTT
CASSTAASTGVLRANTEAFF
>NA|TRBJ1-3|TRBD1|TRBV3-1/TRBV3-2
TGTGCCAGCAGTCTTCGGGACAGGGGGCCAGGAAACACCATATATTTT
CASSLRDRGPGNTIYF
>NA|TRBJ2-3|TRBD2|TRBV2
TGTGCCAGCAGTAGCGGGGAGACCACAGATACGCAGTATTTT
CASSSGETTDTQYF
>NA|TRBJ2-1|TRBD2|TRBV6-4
TGTGCCAGCAGGGCAACTAGCGGGGGCACCAGCTCCTACAATGAGCAGTTCTTC
CASRATSGGTSSYNEQFF
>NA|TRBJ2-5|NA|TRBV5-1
TGCGCCAGCAGCTTGGAGGGGGGGCCGCTAGAGACCCAGTACTTC
CASSLEGGPLETQYF
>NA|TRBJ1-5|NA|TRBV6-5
TGTGCCAGCAGTACTCAGGGTTACAGCAATCAGCCCCAGCATTTT
CASSTQGYSNQPQHF
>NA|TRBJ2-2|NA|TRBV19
TGTGCCAGTAGTATAGGGACTACAGGGGTAAGCACCGGGGAGCTGTTTTTT
CASSIGTTGVSTGELFF
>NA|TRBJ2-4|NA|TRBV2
TGTGCCAGCAATTTCGGGAGCCCGGGAAACATTCAGTACTTC
CASNFGSPGNIQYF
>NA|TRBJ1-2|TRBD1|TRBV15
TGTGCCACCAGCAGAGAGACAGGGAGTGACTATGGCTACACCTTC
CATSRETGSDYGYTF
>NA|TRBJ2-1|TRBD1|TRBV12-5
TGTGCTAGTGGTCCCCCGGGGACAGTGGGATACAATGAGCAGTTCTTC
CASGPPGTVGYNEQFF
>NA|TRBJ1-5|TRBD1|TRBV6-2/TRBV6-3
TGTGCCAGCAGCGAGGGACAGGGATATAGCAATCAGCCCCAGCATTTT
CASSEGQGYSNQPQHF
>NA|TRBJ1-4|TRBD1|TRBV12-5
TGTGCTAGTGGGGGGACAGGGAGGAATGAAAAACTGTTTTTT
CASGGTGRNEKLFF
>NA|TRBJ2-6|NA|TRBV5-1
TGCGCCAGCAGCTTGGCCGGAGGGGCTGGGGCCAACGTCCTGACTTTC
CASSLAGGAGANVLTF
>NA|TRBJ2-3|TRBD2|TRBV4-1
TGCGCCAGCCGCCCGGCGGGGGGCCAGGGCACAGATACGCAGTATTTT
CASRPAGGQGTDTQYF
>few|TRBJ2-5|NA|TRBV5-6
TGTGCCAGCAGCTCTTACGACACTCAAGAGACCCAGTACTTC
CASSSYDTQETQYF
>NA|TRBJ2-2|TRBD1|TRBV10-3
TGTGCCATCAGTGGCACCGGGACAGGGAACACCGGGGAGCTGTTTTTT
CAISGTGTGNTGELFF
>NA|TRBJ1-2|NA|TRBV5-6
TGTGCCAGCAGCTTGAGGGGTTCTGGTGACTATGGCTACACCTTC
CASSLRGSGDYGYTF
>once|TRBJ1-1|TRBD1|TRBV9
TGTGCCAGCAGCGTAGCTACTGGGACAGGGGGAAGCACTGAAGCTTTCTTT
CASSVATGTGGSTEAFF
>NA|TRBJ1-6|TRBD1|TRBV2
TGTGCCAGCAGGGGGACAGGGACGACAAATTCACCCCTCCACTTT
CASRGTGTTNSPLHF
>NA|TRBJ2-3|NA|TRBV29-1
TGCAGCGCTCACGACGCGGGGAGCACAGATACGCAGTATTTT
CSAHDAGSTDTQYF
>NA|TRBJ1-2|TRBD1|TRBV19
TGTGCCACCTCGACAGGGGTTGACTATGGCTACACCTTC
CATSTGVDYGYTF
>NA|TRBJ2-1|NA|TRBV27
TGTGCCAGCAGTTTAGCGGGGGCCAGGGATGAGCAGTTCTTC
CASSLAGARDEQFF
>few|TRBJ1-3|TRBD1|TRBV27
TGTGCCAGCAGTCCCGAGACAGGGGGCCCTGGAAACACCATATATTTT
CASSPETGGPGNTIYF